The 28 T cell receptor beta chains given below trace back to one sample, sequenced in a study of control samples from healthy donors and cancer patients. Assay: immunoSEQ multiplex PCR; the TCRdb copy retains only in-frame clones and omits some. Among 120,000 or so clones, roughly nine tenths were seen once, and the ten largest hold 1.5% to 2%. Sequenced: blood. These TCRs come from a young man in good health.

As to this clone: The germline gene is not matched at one end of the junction; a read error may be the cause. V is TRBV30 and J is TRBJ2-2; 9 bases match TRBD1. This CDR3 has 15 residues. The germline gives CDR1 GTSNPN, CDR2 SVGIG (reference sequence). The CDR3 reads CAWSNRDRVTEELFF. CDR3 coding DNA: TGTGCCTGGAGTAATAGGGACAGGGTCACCGAGGAGCTGTTTTTT.

The rearrangement joins TRBV7-6 to TRBJ2-7; 10 bases map to TRBD2. The CDR3 spans 15 residues. Trimming took 5 bases from V and 2 from J; bases not matched to a gene: 6. Germline loops: CDR1 SGHVS, CDR2 FNYEAQ. CDR3: CASSPGLAATYEQYF. Written as DNA, the CDR3 is TGTGCCAGCAGCCCCGGACTAGCGGCCACCTACGAGCAGTACTTC.

The rearrangement links TRBV5-1 to TRBJ1-2; D unclear. CDR1 is SGHRS, CDR2 YFSETQ, per germline. Trimming cost V 1 base and J 8 bases, with 9 bases left between them. The CDR3 covers 12 residues. CDR3 protein: CASSLIPGGYTF. CDR3 sequence (DNA): TGCGCCAGCAGCTTGATTCCAGGAGGCTACACCTTC.

The chain links TRBV6-5 to TRBJ1-5; TRBD1 matches at 7 bases. V gave up 3 bases and J gave up 6 bases; unmatched junction bases: 5. This CDR3 is built from 14 residues. The germline CDR1 and CDR2 sequences are MNHEY and SVGAGI. The CDR3 loop is CASSYDRAGQPQHF. The DNA for the CDR3 is TGTGCCAGCAGTTATGACAGGGCTGGTCAGCCCCAGCATTTT.

This clone occurred once. V usage is TRBV7-9 and J usage is TRBJ2-5, with D unresolved. This CDR3 region has 12 residues. The V end was cut by 6 bases, the J end by 4 bases, with 9 bases between. CDR1 SEHNR and CDR2 FQNEAQ come from the germline V gene (reference sequence). CDR3 bases: TGTGCCAGCAGAAGCCTTCTAGAGACCCAGTACTTC. Protein: CASRSLLETQYF.

This chain links TRBV5-6 with TRBJ2-2; tentatively, D is TRBD1 or TRBD2 (7 bases each). Looked up from germline, CDR1 is SGHDT and CDR2 is YYEEEE. The length of the CDR3 is 16 residues. V was cut by 3 bases and J by 5 bases, with 17 bases left in between. DNA of the CDR3: TGTGCCAGCAGCTGGCACAGGGGAGGGTGGACCGGGGAGCTGTTTTTT. This translates into CASSWHRGGWTGELFF.

This sequence joins TRBV10-3 and TRBJ2-3; 11 bases align to TRBD2. The J segment lost 6 bases and the V segment lost 8 bases, leaving 13 bases of the junction unmatched. The CDR3 has 16 residues. In germline, CDR1 is ENHRY, CDR2 SYGVKD. CDR3 DNA sequence: TGTGCCATCGGGAGTAGCGGGAGGGCCCTCATGGATACGCAGTATTTT. Translating it yields CAIGSSGRALMDTQYF.

The V call is TRBV19, the J call TRBJ1-1; no clear D gene. V was shortened by 6 bases and J by 6 bases, with 23 bases between the two germline ends. CDR1 is LNHDA, CDR2 SQIVND, per germline (reference sequence). The CDR3 extends over 16 amino acids. The CDR3 loop reads CASRSDGPHPGAEAFF. CDR3 sequence (DNA): TGTGCCAGTAGGTCGGACGGCCCTCACCCTGGCGCTGAAGCTTTCTTT.

The genes are TRBV19 and TRBJ1-5, with a weak D call TRBD1 (6 bases). V was trimmed by 1 base and J by 2 bases, leaving 12 bases between them. Per the germline V gene, CDR1 is LNHDA and CDR2 is SQIVND (reference sequence). The CDR3 consists of 16 residues. This CDR3 reads CASSIGDTRGNQPQHF. DNA for the CDR3: TGTGCCAGTAGTATAGGGGACACCCGGGGCAATCAGCCCCAGCATTTT.

The chain links TRBV7-2 to TRBJ2-4, with a tentative D call TRBD1 (6 bases). V was shortened by 5 bases and J by 6 bases, with 14 bases between the two germline ends. The germline V gene has CDR1 SGHTA and CDR2 FQGNSA. CDR3 length: 14 residues. For the CDR3, the DNA is TGTGCCAGCAGCCAAGATACAGGGTCAAACATTCAGTACTTC. This codes for CASSQDTGSNIQYF.

The chain recombines TRBV3-1 (or the pseudogene TRBV3-2) with TRBJ2-3, with D possibly TRBD1 on 7 matching bases. The germline V and J ends were trimmed by 6 bases and 3 bases, with 13 bases remaining between them. CDR3 length equals 14 residues. Germline lookup yields CDR1 LGHDT and CDR2 YNNKEL (reference sequence). CDR3 sequence (DNA): TGTGCCAGCAGGCGGGACAGCAATACAGATACGCAGTATTTT. Amino acid sequence: CASRRDSNTDTQYF.

The CDR3 here is CATSLGTGSYAGYTF. Written as DNA, the CDR3 is TGTGCCACCAGTTTGGGGACAGGTTCGTATGCTGGCTACACCTTC. This chain connects TRBV24-1 to TRBJ1-2, with 8 bases aligning to TRBD1. The V and J ends lost 6 bases and 7 bases, in that order; junction bases with no gene match: 12. Germline V CDR1 and CDR2: KGHDR, SFDVKD. CDR3 length: 15 residues.

The V gene is TRBV10-3, the J gene TRBJ1-1; D gene unclear. The V end was cut by 6 bases, the J end by 1 base, with 6 bases between. Per the germline V gene, CDR1 is ENHRY and CDR2 is SYGVKD. The CDR3 has 12 residues. The chain's CDR3 is CAIRQRNTEAFF. The CDR3 DNA sequence: TGTGCCATCAGGCAACGGAACACTGAAGCTTTCTTT.

The chain couples TRBV7-3 to TRBJ2-1; D is uncertain. This CDR3 has 15 amino acids. V lost 5 bases and J lost 0, with 11 bases in between. Germline-derived CDR1 and CDR2 are SGHTA and FQGTGA. CDR3 loop: CASSPNSNSYNEQFF. The CDR3 DNA sequence: TGTGCCAGCAGCCCTAACAGTAACTCCTACAATGAGCAGTTCTTC.

The chain recombines TRBV24-1 with TRBJ2-2; no firm D call. V was shortened by 0 bases and J by 0 bases, with 10 bases between the two germline ends. CDR3 size: 17 residues. In germline, CDR1 is KGHDR, CDR2 SFDVKD. CDR3 region: CATSDLLRGANTGELFF. In DNA form, the CDR3 reads TGTGCCACCAGTGATTTGCTCCGCGGAGCGAACACCGGGGAGCTGTTTTTT.

The chain recombines TRBV6-1 with TRBJ2-7; tentatively, D is TRBD2 (8 bases). Per germline, CDR1 MNHNS and CDR2 SASEGT. V was pared by 6 bases and J by 5 bases, with 26 bases between. This CDR3 has 17 amino acids. CDR3 in DNA: TGTGCCAGCAGGGAACAGGGGAATAGCGGGAAGCAAGACGAGCAGTACTTC. It is translated as CASREQGNSGKQDEQYF.

V is TRBV24-1 and J is TRBJ1-3, with unresolved D. In germline, CDR1 is KGHDR, CDR2 SFDVKD. Trimming left V 3 bases short and J 7 bases short, with 9 bases between. This CDR3 region has 13 residues. The CDR3 region is CATSDGVQNTIYF. Written as DNA, the CDR3 is TGTGCCACCAGTGATGGGGTCCAGAACACCATATATTTT.

The J gene is TRBJ2-4, the V gene TRBV19, with 12 bases aligning to TRBD1. This CDR3 spans 16 amino acids. Germline V gene data show CDR1 as LNHDA and CDR2 as SQIVND (reference sequence). V lost 4 bases and J lost 4; bases outside the gene matches: 5. This chain's CDR3 is CASSTRDRGPKNIQYF. CDR3 nucleotide sequence: TGTGCCAGTAGTACCCGGGACAGGGGGCCAAAAAACATTCAGTACTTC.

V is TRBV7-9 and J is TRBJ2-3; 10 nucleotides line up with TRBD1. The CDR3 has 15 residues. Trimming at V came to 8 bases and at J to 7 bases, leaving 12 bases not matched to a gene. Per the germline V gene, CDR1 is SEHNR and CDR2 is FQNEAQ (reference sequence). CDR3 in amino acids: CASGPRGQGPNTQYF. For the CDR3, the DNA is TGTGCCAGCGGCCCGAGGGGACAGGGGCCGAATACGCAGTATTTT.

Only a few counts were recorded for this clone. The chain uses TRBV19 and TRBJ2-2; TRBD1 aligns across 10 bases. Unmatched junction bases numbered 2, after V lost 7 bases and J lost 3 bases. Germline CDR1 and CDR2: LNHDA and SQIVND (reference sequence). The CDR3 runs 14 residues. The CDR3 loop is CASKGTGDTGELFF. DNA of the CDR3: TGTGCCAGTAAGGGGACAGGGGACACCGGGGAGCTGTTTTTT.

The chain uses TRBV28 and TRBJ2-3; D uncertain. This CDR3 spans 15 amino acids. The V gene's germline CDR1 is MDHEN and CDR2 SYDVKM. Trimming cost V 3 bases and J 2 bases, with 12 bases left between them. CDR3 DNA sequence: TGTGCCAGCAGTTTCGGATCTGGCCACACAGATACGCAGTATTTT. It yields the protein CASSFGSGHTDTQYF.

V is TRBV11-2 and J is TRBJ2-1; 11 bases agree with TRBD2. CDR3 length: 17 residues. The J segment lost 6 bases and the V segment lost 1 base, leaving 8 bases of the junction unmatched. The germline V gene encodes CDR1 SGHAT and CDR2 FQNNGV. The CDR3 DNA is TGTGCCAGCAGCTTAGTACCCCTAGCGGGAGGCCTCAATGAGCAGTTCTTC. Translated, it gives CASSLVPLAGGLNEQFF.

This clone occurred once. The V call is TRBV18, the J call TRBJ1-1, with unresolved D. This CDR3 comprises 16 residues. Trimming cost V 0 bases and J 1 base, with 12 bases left between them. Germline V gene lookup returns CDR1 KGHSH and CDR2 LQKENI. CDR3: CASSPPWTFGNTEAFF. The CDR3 DNA follows: TGTGCCAGCTCACCACCGTGGACTTTCGGGAACACTGAAGCTTTCTTT.

This clone came up once. V is TRBV6-5 and J is TRBJ1-1; 7 nucleotides agree with TRBD1. V shed 5 bases, J shed 8 bases, and the junction held 5 bases outside the gene matches. This CDR3 contains 12 residues. In germline, CDR1 is MNHEY, CDR2 SVGAGI. The DNA for the CDR3 is TGTGCCAGCAGTCGTACAGGGGACGAAGCTTTCTTT. Amino acids: CASSRTGDEAFF.

The rearrangement joins TRBV11-2 to TRBJ1-3; D is possibly TRBD1 (5 bases). Germline values: CDR1 SGHAT, CDR2 FQNNGV. The V gene lost 1 base and the J gene lost 0 bases, with 13 bases spanning the gap. The CDR3 is made up of 17 amino acids. CDR3 nucleotides: TGTGCCAGCAGCTTAGGAGGGGAGATTAGCTCTGGAAACACCATATATTTT. Translating gives CASSLGGEISSGNTIYF.

This clone showed up just a few times. The V call is TRBV7-9, the J call TRBJ2-7; D could derive from TRBD1 or TRBD2 (5 bases each). The ends were cut back, 7 bases at V and 9 bases at J, with 22 bases in the middle. The CDR3 runs 14 residues. The germline V gene encodes CDR1 SEHNR and CDR2 FQNEAQ (reference sequence). DNA of the CDR3: TGTGCCAGCACGGATCAGTTAGCAATCGGGGCGCAGTACTTC. Translated, it gives CASTDQLAIGAQYF.

The chain links TRBV9 to TRBJ2-7; D call uncertain. This CDR3 has 15 residues. Trimming shortened V by 3 bases and J by 7 bases, and 20 bases separated the two germline ends. Germline CDR1 is SGDLS and CDR2 is YYNGEE. CDR3 nucleotides: TGTGCCAGCAGCGGCGCGAACGAACGCCCGGAGGAGCAGTACTTC. Protein sequence: CASSGANERPEEQYF.

This clone is a singleton in its sample. The rearrangement joins TRBV13 to TRBJ1-3, with a weak D call TRBD1 (6 bases). The CDR3 runs to 12 residues. Trimming cost V 3 bases and J 11 bases, with 11 bases left between them. Germline CDR1 and CDR2: PRHDT and FYEKMQ (reference sequence). CDR3 in amino acids: CASSLEEGAIYF. For the CDR3, the DNA is TGTGCCAGCAGCTTGGAAGAGGGGGCCATATATTTT.